This T cell receptor (beta chain) appears in the sequencing data of a study of neurological immune-mediated disorders (dated by TCRdb to about 2019). For context, the study as a whole: Of the roughly 34 multiple sclerosis patients, some 30 had relapsing-remitting MS and 3 had secondary progressive MS. Of the approximately 70 subjects in the cohort, some 15 were HAM/TSP patients, about 34 were multiple sclerosis patients, and about 20 were healthy controls. Peripheral blood TCR-beta repertoires from patients with HTLV-I-associated myelopathy (HAM/TSP), patients with multiple sclerosis, and healthy controls were compared in the study using UMI-based sequencing. Longitudinal samples, technical triplicates and paired sorted CD4+ and CD8+ T-cell subsets, alongside PBMC samples, were included among the approximately 98 TCR-beta libraries.

In this sample, this clonotype turned up many times. Its antigen target is currently unknown. No base qualities exist here, and no much larger clone lies one base off it. Trimming removed 0 bases from V and 0 bases from J, leaving 5 bases between the germline ends. Including the terminal cysteine and phenylalanine, the CDR3 comprises 14 residues. The sequence is cut down to CDR3 DNA, 42 bases in frame from base 1. The germline V gene gives CDR1 as MGHRA and CDR2 as YSYEKL. cDNA synthesis used template-switch 5'RACE with a primer carrying a 10-nucleotide random unique molecular identifier tagging each TCR transcript. Every sequencing run yielded over 190 million TCR-beta sequences covering 15-18 subjects. The RNeasy kit was used to extract total RNA. TCR-beta VDJ regions were amplified with primers for the TCR constant region and the 5'RACE anchor, using the KAPA Real-time Library Amplification kit. Sample indexes and Illumina adaptors were added in a first PCR, after which library yield was increased in a second PCR. The roughly 650 bp TCR product was size-selected on a 2% E-gel SizeSelection system after Ampure bead purification. Before pooling, libraries had their quality checked on a Bioanalyzer, their concentration measured with Qubit, and their quantity determined with the Kapa Library Quantification kit. Libraries were sequenced paired-end 2 x 150 bp on an Illumina HiSeq 2500. To increase sequence diversity, roughly 24-32% phiX was spiked into each library pool. The original methods were these. The quality-filtered reads were processed with the UMI-based MiGEC pipeline, whose error correction step removed more than 90% of the raw TCR sequences. VDJ genes were aligned to IMGT germline references, and clonotypes were defined by unique CDR3 amino acid sequence plus V-J genes. Clonal expansion, Shannon diversity, and CDR3 relatedness (CalcPairwiseDistances, ClusterSamples) were evaluated with VDJtools, and phylogenetic trees were built with CLCbio workbench. A clone was classed as expanded if it had 8 or more unique UMIs, a cutoff based on coefficient-of-variation modelling across technical triplicates. The public reads were reanalyzed by TCRdb: fastp trimming at Q25, MiXCR alignment, in-frame beta chains only. Identical CDR3 protein sequences are pooled into one entry, listed with their most common genes and DNA. V and J calls and clone size were set by TCRdb, not the authors. This sample comprises roughly 65,000 distinct CDR3 sequences, roughly 5% of them detected only once. The ten top clones hold roughly 6% of the sample.

Here is what the overall study found, with its caveats: No association of the MS cluster with clinical or MRI features was observed, and the need for larger cohorts was stated by the authors. Expanded clones from different subjects shared no identical CDR3 amino acid sequences, which suggests that TCR-beta repertoires were private in all groups. TCR clonal expansion was highest in HAM/TSP patients and lowest in MS patients, with MS patients falling below even healthy controls. Repertoires from 18 of 34 MS patients were grouped by phylogenetic analysis into a cluster of related CDR3 sequences, suggesting a possible repertoire-level signature.

Unsorted PBMC libraries were generated from 2 million PBMCs stored in RNAlater at -80 °C until RNA extraction. Multiple sclerosis patients were enrolled in a US clinical protocol evaluating disease progression by magnetic resonance imaging. Peripheral blood underwent Ficoll-Hypaque density gradient centrifugation to isolate PBMCs, which were then cryopreserved in liquid nitrogen. The material sequenced was PBMCs. Recombination joined TRBV4-1 with TRBJ1-2; there is no confident call for the D gene. The sequence came from a human donor with multiple sclerosis. The donor label of this sample is uncertain. The base sequence is TGCGCCAGCAGCCAAGAGAATCCTAACTATGGCTACACCTTC. Translation gives CASSQENPNYGYTF.